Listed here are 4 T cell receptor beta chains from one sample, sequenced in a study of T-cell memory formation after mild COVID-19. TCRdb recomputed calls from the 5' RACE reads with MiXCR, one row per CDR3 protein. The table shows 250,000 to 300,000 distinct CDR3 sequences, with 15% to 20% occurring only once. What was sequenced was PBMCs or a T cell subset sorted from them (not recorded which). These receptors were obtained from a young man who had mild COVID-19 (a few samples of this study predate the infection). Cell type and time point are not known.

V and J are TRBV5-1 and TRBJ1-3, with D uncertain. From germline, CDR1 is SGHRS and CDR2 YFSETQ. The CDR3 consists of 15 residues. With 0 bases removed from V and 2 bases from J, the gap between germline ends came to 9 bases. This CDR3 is CASSLEWGTGNTIYF. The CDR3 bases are TGCGCCAGCAGCTTGGAATGGGGAACTGGAAACACCATATATTTT.

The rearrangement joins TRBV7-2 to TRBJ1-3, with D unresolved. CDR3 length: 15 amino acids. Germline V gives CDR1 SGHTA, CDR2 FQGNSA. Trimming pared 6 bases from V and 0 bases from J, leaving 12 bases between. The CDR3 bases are TGTGCCAGCAGAACCTCAAGGAGCTCTGGAAACACCATATATTTT. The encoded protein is CASRTSRSSGNTIYF.

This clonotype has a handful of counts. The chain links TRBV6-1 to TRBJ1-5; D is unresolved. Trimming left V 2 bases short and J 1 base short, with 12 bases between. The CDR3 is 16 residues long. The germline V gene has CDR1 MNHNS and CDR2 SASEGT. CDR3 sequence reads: CASSERPGISNQPQHF. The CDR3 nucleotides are TGTGCCAGCAGTGAACGGCCAGGTATAAGCAATCAGCCCCAGCATTTT.

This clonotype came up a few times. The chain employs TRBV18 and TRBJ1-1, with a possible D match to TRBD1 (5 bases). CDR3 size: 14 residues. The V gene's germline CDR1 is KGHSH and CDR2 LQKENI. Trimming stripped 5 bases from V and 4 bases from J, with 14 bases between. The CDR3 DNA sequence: TGTGCCAGCTCATACGGGACCGACCGCACTGAAGCTTTCTTT. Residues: CASSYGTDRTEAFF. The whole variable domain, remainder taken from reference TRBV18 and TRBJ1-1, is NAGVMQNPRHLVRRRGQEARLRCSPMKGHSHVYWYRQLPEEGLKFMVYLQKENIIDESGMPKERFSAEFPKEGPSILRIQQVVRGDSAAYFCASSYGTDRTEAFFGQGTRLTVV.